The clone carrying this T cell receptor beta chain turned up a few times. The sample belongs to a study of T cells after somatic rescue of genetic block. The repertoire was sequenced with immunoSEQ multiplex PCR; TCRdb's copy has only in-frame clones and lacks some. The sample shows approximately 15,000 clones, approximately 70% of them seen only once. The CDR3 totals 15 residues. Germline V gene data show CDR1 as LNHDA and CDR2 as SQIVND (reference sequence). V was clipped by 6 bases and J by 0 bases, with 11 bases between them. This receptor was obtained from a boy younger than 18. This sequence joins TRBV19 and TRBJ2-2; D is possibly TRBD2 (6 bases). Sequenced sample: peripheral blood mononuclear cells (PBMCs). CDR3 amino acids: CASRGLSPNTGELFF. The DNA for the CDR3 is TGTGCCAGTAGGGGACTGAGTCCGAACACCGGGGAGCTGTTTTTT.